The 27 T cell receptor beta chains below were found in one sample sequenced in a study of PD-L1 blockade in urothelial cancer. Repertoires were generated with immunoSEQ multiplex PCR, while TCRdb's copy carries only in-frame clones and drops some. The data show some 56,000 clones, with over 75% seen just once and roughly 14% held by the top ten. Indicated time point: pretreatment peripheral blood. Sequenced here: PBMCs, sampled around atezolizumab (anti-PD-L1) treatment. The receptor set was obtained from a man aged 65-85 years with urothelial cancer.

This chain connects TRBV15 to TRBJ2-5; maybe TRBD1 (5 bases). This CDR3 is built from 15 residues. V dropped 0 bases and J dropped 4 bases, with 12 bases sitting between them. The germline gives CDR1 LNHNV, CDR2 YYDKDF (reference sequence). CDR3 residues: CATSRDWGGGETQYF. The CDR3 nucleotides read TGTGCCACCAGCAGAGATTGGGGCGGCGGAGAGACCCAGTACTTC. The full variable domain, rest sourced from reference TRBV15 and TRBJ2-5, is DAMVIQNPRYQVTQFGKPVTLSCSQTLNHNVMYWYQQKSSQAPKLLFHYYDKDFNNEADTPDNFQSRRPNTSFCFLDIRSPGLGDTAMYLCATSRDWGGGETQYFGPGTRLLVL.

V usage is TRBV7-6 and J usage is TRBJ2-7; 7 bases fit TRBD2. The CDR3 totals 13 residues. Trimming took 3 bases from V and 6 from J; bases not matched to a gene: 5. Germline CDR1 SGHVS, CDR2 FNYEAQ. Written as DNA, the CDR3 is TGTGCCAGCAGCTTCGCTAGCGGAAGCGAGCAGTACTTC. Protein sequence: CASSFASGSEQYF.

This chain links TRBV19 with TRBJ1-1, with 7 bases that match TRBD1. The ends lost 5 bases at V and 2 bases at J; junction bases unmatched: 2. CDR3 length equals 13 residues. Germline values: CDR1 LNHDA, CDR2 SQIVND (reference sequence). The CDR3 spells CASSGTVNTEAFF. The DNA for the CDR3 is TGTGCCAGTAGTGGGACAGTTAACACTGAAGCTTTCTTT.

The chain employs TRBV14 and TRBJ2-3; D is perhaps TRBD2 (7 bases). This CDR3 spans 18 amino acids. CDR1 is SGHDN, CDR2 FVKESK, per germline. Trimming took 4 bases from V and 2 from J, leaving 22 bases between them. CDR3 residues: CASSLRRGPWGITDTQYF. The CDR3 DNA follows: TGTGCCAGCAGCCTACGGCGGGGGCCATGGGGAATCACAGATACGCAGTATTTT.

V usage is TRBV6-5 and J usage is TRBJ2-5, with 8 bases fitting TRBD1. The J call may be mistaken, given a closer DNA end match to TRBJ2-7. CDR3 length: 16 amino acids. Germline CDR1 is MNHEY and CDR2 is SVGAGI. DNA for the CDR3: TGTGCCAGCAGTTTTCCGGGACAGGAGTCCTCCTACGAGCAGTACTTC. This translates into CASSFPGQESSYEQYF.

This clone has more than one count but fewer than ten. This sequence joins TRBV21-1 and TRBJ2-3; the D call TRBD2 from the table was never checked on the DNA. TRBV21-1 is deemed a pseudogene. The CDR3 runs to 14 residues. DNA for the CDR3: TGTGCCAGCAGCAAAAAGGCGGCTACAGATACGCAGTATTTT. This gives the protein CASSKKAATDTQYF.

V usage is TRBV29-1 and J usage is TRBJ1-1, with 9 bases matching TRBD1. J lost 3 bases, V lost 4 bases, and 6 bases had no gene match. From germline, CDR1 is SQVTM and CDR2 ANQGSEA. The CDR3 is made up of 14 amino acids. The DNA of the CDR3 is TGCAGCGTTGTCAACAGGGGGCTTTACACTGAAGCTTTCTTT. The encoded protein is CSVVNRGLYTEAFF.

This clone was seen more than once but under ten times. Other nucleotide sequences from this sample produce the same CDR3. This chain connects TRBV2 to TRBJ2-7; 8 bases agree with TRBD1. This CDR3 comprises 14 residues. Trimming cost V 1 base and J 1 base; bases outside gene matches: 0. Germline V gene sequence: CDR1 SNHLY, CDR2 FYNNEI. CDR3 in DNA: TGTGCCAGCAGTGAAGGGACAGGGTCCTACGAGCAGTACTTC. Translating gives CASSEGTGSYEQYF.

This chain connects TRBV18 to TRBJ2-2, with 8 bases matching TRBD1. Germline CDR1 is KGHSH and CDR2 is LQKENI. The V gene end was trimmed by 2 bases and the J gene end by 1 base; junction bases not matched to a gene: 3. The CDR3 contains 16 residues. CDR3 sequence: CASSPSGTGNTGELFF. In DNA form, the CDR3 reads TGTGCCAGCTCACCATCCGGGACAGGGAACACCGGGGAGCTGTTTTTT.

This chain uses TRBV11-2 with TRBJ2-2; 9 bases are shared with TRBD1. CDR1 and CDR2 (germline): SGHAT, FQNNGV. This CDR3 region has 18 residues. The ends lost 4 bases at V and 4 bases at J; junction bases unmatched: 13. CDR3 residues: CASSSGPPGQGGTGELFF. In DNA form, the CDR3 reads TGTGCCAGCAGCTCGGGGCCGCCGGGACAGGGCGGCACCGGGGAGCTGTTTTTT.

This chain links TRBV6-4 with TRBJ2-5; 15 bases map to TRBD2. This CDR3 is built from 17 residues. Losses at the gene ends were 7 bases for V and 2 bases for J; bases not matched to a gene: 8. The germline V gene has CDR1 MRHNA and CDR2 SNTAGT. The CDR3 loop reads CASTGLAGGPDQETQYF. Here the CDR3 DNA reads TGTGCCAGCACCGGACTAGCGGGAGGGCCAGATCAAGAGACCCAGTACTTC.

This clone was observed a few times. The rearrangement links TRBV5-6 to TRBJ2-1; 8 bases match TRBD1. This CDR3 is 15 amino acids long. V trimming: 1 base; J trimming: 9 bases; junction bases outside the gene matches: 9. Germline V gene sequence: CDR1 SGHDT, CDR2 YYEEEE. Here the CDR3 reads CASSLPSRTGSEQFF. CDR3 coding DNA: TGTGCCAGCAGCTTGCCGTCCCGGACAGGGAGTGAGCAGTTCTTC.

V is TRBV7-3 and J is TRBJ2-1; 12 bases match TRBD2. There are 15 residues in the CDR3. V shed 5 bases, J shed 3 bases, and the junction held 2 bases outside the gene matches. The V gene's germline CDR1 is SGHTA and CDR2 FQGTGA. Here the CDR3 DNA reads TGTGCCAGCAGCCAGACTAGCGGGGGCTACAATGAGCAGTTCTTC. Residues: CASSQTSGGYNEQFF.

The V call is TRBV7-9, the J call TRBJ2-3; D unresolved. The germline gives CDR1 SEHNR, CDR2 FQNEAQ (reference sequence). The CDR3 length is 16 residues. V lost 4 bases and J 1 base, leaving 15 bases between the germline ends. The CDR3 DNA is TGTGCCAGCAGCTCGCCCGCCTCGGTGGGCACAGATACGCAGTATTTT. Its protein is CASSSPASVGTDTQYF.

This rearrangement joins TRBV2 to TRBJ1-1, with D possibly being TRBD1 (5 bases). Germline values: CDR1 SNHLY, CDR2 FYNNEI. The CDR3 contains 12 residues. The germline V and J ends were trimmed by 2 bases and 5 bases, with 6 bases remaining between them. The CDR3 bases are TGTGCCAGCAGTGAACAGGGAACTGAAGCTTTCTTT. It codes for CASSEQGTEAFF. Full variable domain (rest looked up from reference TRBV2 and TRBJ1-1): EPEVTQTPSHQVTQMGQEVILRCVPISNHLYFYWYRQILGQKVEFLVSFYNNEISEKSEIFDDQFSVERPDGSNFTLKIRSTKLEDSAMYFCASSEQGTEAFFGQGTRLTVV.

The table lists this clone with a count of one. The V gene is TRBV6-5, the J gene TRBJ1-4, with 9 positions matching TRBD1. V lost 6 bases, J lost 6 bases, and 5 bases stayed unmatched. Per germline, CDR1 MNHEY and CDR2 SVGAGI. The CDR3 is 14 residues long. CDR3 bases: TGTGCCAGCAGACGACGGGACAGGGATGAAAAACTGTTTTTT. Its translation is CASRRRDRDEKLFF.

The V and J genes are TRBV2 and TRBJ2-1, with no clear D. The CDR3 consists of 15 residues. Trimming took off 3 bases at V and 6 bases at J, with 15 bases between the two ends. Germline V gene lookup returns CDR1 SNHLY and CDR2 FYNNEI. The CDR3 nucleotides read TGTGCCAGCAGTGAGGGCATTAAGACCGCCAATGAGCAGTTCTTC. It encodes CASSEGIKTANEQFF.

The CDR3, as DNA: TGTGCCAGCACACCTAGCGGGACGGTCTACAATGAGCAGTTCTTC. It translates to CASTPSGTVYNEQFF. The chain joins TRBV6-5 to TRBJ2-1, with 9 bases that match TRBD2. Germline trimming cut 7 bases from V and 3 bases from J; bases unmatched to any gene: 7. The germline gives CDR1 MNHEY, CDR2 SVGAGI. The CDR3 totals 15 residues.

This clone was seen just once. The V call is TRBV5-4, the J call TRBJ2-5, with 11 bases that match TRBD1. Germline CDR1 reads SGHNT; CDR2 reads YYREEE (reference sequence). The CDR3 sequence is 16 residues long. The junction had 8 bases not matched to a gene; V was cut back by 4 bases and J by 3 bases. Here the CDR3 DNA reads TGTGCCAGCAGCCCCGGACGGGACAGGGGGAAAGAGACCCAGTACTTC. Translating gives CASSPGRDRGKETQYF.

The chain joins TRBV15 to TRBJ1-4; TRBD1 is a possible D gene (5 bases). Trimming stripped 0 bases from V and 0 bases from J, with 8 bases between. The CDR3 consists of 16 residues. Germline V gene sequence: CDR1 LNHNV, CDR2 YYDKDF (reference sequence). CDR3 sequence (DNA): TGTGCCACCAGCAGAGATTTGACAGCAACTAATGAAAAACTGTTTTTT. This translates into CATSRDLTATNEKLFF.

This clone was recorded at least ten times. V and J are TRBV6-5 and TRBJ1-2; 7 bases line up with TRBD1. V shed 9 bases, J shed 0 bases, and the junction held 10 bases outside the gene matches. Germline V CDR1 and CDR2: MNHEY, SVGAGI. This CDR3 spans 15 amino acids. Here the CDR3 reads CASKGAEATNYGYTF. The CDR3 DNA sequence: TGTGCCAGTAAGGGGGCAGAAGCTACTAACTATGGCTACACCTTC.

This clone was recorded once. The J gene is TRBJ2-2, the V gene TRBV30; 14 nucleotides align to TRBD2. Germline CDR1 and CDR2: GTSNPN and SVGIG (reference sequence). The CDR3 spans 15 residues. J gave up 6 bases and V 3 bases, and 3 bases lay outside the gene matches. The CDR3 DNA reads TGTGCCTGGAGCAAGGGACTAGCGGGAGCCGGGGAGCTGTTTTTT. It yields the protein CAWSKGLAGAGELFF. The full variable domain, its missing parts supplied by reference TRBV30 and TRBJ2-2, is SQTIHQWPATLVQPVGSPLSLECTVEGTSNPNLYWYRQAAGRGLQLLFYSVGIGQISSEVPQNLSASRPQDRQFILSSKKLLLSDSGFYLCAWSKGLAGAGELFFGEGSRLTVL.

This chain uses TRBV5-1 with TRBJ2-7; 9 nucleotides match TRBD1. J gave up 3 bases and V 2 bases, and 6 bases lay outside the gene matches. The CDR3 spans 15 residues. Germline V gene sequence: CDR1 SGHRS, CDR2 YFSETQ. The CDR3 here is CASSLNRGRVYEQYF. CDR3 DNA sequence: TGCGCCAGCAGCTTAAACAGGGGGCGCGTCTACGAGCAGTACTTC.

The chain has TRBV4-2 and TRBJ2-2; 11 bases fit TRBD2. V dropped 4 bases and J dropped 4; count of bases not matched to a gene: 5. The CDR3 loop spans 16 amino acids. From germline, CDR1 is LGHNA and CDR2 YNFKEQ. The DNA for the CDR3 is TGTGCCAGCAGCCCCCCGACTAGCGGGGCCACCGGGGAGCTGTTTTTT. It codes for CASSPPTSGATGELFF.

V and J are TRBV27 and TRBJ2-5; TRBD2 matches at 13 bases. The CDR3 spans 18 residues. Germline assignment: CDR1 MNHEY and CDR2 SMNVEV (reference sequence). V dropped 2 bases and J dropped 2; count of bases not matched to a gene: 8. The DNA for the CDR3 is TGTGCCAGCAGTTTACGGAGGGGACTAGCGGGGATACAAGAGACCCAGTACTTC. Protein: CASSLRRGLAGIQETQYF.

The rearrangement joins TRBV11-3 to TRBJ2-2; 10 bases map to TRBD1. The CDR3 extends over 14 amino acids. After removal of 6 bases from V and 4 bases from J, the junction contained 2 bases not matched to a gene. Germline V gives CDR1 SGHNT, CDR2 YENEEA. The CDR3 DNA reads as TGTGCCAGCAGACGGGACAGGGGCACCGGGGAGCTGTTTTTT. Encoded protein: CASRRDRGTGELFF.

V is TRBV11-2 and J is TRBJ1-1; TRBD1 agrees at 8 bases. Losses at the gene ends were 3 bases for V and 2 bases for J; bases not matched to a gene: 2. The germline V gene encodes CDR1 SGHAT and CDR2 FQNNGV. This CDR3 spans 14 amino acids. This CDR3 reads CASSLDRENTEAFF. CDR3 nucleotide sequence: TGTGCCAGCAGCTTGGACAGGGAAAACACTGAAGCTTTCTTT.